Listed here is a single T cell receptor beta chain. The data stem from a study of T cells in Graves' hyperthyroidism and ophthalmopathy. The germline V gene encodes CDR1 SQVTM and CDR2 ANQGSEA. The CDR3 runs to 15 residues. The V gene lost 5 bases and the J gene lost 4 bases, with 20 bases spanning the gap. Researchers amplified the TCR beta CDR3 regions from RNA transcripts. When the TCR CDR3 underwent first-round RT-PCR, the HTBI primer set was used. TCRdb independently ran MiXCR on the multiplex PCR reads; one entry per CDR3 protein. This sample has 600,000 to 800,000 distinct CDR3 sequences, with over 35% found just once.

The material sequenced was blood. The source is a woman aged 35 to 49 with Graves' hyperthyroidism. This chain uses TRBV29-1 with TRBJ1-2, with D perhaps TRBD1 (5 bases). The CDR3 here is CSVFQGGSEVYGYTF. The CDR3 nucleotides read TGCAGCGTTTTCCAGGGAGGATCGGAAGTCTATGGCTACACCTTC. Complete variable domain (other parts from reference TRBV29-1 and TRBJ1-2): SAVISQKPSRDICQRGTSLTIQCQVDSQVTMMFWYRQQPGQSLTLIATANQGSEATYESGFVIDKFPISRPNLTFSTLTVSNMSPEDSSIYLCSVFQGGSEVYGYTFGSGTRLTVV.